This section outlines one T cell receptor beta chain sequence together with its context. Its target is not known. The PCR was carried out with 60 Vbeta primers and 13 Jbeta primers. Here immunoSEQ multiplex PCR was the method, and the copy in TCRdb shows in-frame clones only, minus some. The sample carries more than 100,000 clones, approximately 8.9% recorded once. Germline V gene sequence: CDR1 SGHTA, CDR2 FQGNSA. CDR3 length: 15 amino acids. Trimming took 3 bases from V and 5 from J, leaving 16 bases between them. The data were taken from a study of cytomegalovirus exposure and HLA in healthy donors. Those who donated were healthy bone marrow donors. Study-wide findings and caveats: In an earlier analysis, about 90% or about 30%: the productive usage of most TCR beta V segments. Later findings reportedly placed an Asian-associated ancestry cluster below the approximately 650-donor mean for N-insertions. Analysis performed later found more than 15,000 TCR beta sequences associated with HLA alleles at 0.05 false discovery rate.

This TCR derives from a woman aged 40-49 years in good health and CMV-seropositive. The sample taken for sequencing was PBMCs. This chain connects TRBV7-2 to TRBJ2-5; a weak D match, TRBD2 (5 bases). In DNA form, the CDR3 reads TGTGCCAGCAGCTTTCAGCGAGGGCCGGGGGAGACCCAGTACTTC. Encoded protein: CASSFQRGPGETQYF.